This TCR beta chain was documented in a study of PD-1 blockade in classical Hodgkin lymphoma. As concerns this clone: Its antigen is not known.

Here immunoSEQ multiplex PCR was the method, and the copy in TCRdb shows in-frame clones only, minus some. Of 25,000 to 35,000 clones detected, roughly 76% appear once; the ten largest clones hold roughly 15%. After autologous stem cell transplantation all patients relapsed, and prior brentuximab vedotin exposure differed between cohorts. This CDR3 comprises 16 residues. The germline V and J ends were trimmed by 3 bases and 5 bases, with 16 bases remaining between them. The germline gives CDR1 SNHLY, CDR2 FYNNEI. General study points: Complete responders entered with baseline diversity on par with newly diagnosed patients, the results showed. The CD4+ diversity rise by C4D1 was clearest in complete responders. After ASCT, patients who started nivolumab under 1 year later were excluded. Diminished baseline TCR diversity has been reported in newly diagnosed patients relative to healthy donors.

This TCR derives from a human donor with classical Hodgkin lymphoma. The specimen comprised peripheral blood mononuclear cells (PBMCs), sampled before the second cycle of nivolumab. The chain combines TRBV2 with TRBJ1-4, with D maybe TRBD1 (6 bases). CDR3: CASSDESVGQNEKLFF. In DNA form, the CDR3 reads TGTGCCAGCAGTGACGAATCGGTAGGACAGAATGAAAAACTGTTTTTT.